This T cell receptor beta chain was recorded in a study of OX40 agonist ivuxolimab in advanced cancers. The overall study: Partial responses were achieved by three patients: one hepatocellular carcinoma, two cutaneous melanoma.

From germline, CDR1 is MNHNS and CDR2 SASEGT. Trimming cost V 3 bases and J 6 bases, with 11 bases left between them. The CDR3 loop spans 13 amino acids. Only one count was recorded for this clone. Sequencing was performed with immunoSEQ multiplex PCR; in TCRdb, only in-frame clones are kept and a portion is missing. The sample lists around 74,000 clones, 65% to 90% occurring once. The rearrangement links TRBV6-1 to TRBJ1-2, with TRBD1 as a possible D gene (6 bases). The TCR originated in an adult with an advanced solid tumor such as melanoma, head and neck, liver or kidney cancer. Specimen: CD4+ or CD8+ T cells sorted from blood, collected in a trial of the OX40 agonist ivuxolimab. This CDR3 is CASSDGRGDGYTF. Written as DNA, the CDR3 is TGTGCCAGCAGTGATGGGAGGGGGGATGGCTACACCTTC.